Listed below are T cell receptor beta chains from one sample, sequenced in a study of T-cell memory formation after mild COVID-19. Using its own MiXCR run on the 5' RACE reads, TCRdb lists one record per CDR3 protein. The sample lists hundreds of thousands of distinct CDR3 sequences; roughly 23% were seen once. The sample taken for sequencing was PBMCs or a T cell subset sorted from them (not recorded which). The receptors shown here come from an adult woman who had mild COVID-19 (a few samples of this study predate the infection). Cell type and time point are not known. Both conserved end residues are part of each CDR3. Each record gives: V gene, clone size, J gene, D gene, CDR3 DNA, CDR3 protein. A D gene is named only where the DNA matches it firmly. The size of a clone is reported for some rows only, either as once, few or many, or as a class for expanded clones.

TRBV5-1	.	TRBJ1-6	.	TGCGCCAGCAGCTTGGTTGACCAAAGAGGACTCCACTTT	CASSLVDQRGLHF
TRBV7-3	.	TRBJ2-3	TRBD2	TGTGCCAGCAGCTCTCGGGGGGGGAGCACAGATACGCAGTATTTT	CASSSRGGSTDTQYF
TRBV29-1	few	TRBJ2-1	TRBD1	TGCAGCGCTGATACAGGGGATCTGCTCAATGAGCAGTTCTTC	CSADTGDLLNEQFF
TRBV7-8	many	TRBJ2-7	TRBD1	TGTGCCAGCAGCTTAGAACGGACAGGGGGTTACGAGCAGTACTTC	CASSLERTGGYEQYF
TRBV7-2	.	TRBJ2-5	.	TGTGCCAGCAGCTTATCCTTCCTACTAGCCACCCAGTACTTC	CASSLSFLLATQYF
TRBV6-5	many	TRBJ1-6	.	TGTGCCAGCAGTCCTGGGGTAAATTCACCCCTCCACTTT	CASSPGVNSPLHF
TRBV5-1	few	TRBJ1-1	TRBD1	TGCGCCAGCAGCCTCCTTGGGGGTACCTTGACAGGGAAGAACACTGAAGCTTTCTTT	CASSLLGGTLTGKNTEAFF
TRBV2	.	TRBJ2-1	TRBD2	TGTGCCAGCAGTGAAGGACTAGCGGTAACATCCTACAATGAGCAGTTCTTC	CASSEGLAVTSYNEQFF
TRBV20-1	few	TRBJ2-3	.	TGCAGTGCGGGCCTAGCGCGCACAGATACGCAGTATTTT	CSAGLARTDTQYF
TRBV9	few	TRBJ2-3	.	TGTGCCAGCAGCGTACTCGGGGGTGGAGATACGCAGTATTTT	CASSVLGGGDTQYF
TRBV7-9	.	TRBJ2-2	TRBD2	TGTGCCAGCAGCTTAGGACTAGCGGAGCTGTTTTTT	CASSLGLAELFF
TRBV18	.	TRBJ1-1	.	TGTGCCAGCTCACCATCTCTAGGGGCGGTCACTGAAGCTTTCTTT	CASSPSLGAVTEAFF
TRBV3-1	.	TRBJ2-7	TRBD1	TGTGCCAGCAGCCCTTCTGACAGGGGGTTCGGGGAGCAGTACTTC	CASSPSDRGFGEQYF
TRBV6-6	few	TRBJ2-7	TRBD2	TGTGCCAGCCGGGGGGGCCTGAGCTCCTACGAGCAGTACTTC	CASRGGLSSYEQYF
TRBV7-6	.	TRBJ1-1	.	TGTGCCAGCAGCTTAGAGACACCTACCCTTAACACTGAAGCTTTCTTT	CASSLETPTLNTEAFF
TRBV27	.	TRBJ2-3	.	TGTGCCAGCAGAGGTAGGACTTTCACAGATACGCAGTATTTT	CASRGRTFTDTQYF